The 9 T cell receptor beta chains listed next were all sequenced from one sample in a study of T cell responses to AZD1222 COVID-19 vaccine. Profiled with immunoSEQ multiplex PCR; TCRdb holds only in-frame clones, not every one. The sample holds more than 110,000 clones, about 91% seen once. The sequencing here drew on peripheral blood, taken on day 0 of AZD1222 vaccination. All receptors derive from an adult in good health.

This clone was detected once. CDR3 sequence reads: CASSLGTLYEQYF. The CDR3 nucleotides are TGTGCCAGCAGCCTCGGGACGCTCTACGAGCAGTACTTC. The chain links TRBV11-2 to TRBJ2-7, with D perhaps being TRBD1 or TRBD2 (5 bases each). From germline, CDR1 is SGHAT and CDR2 FQNNGV. The CDR3 covers 13 residues. The V and J ends lost 5 bases and 3 bases respectively, with 11 bases between them.

The chain has TRBV19 and TRBJ1-1, with a possible D match to TRBD1 (5 bases). With 8 bases removed from V and 6 bases from J, the gap between germline ends came to 16 bases. From germline, CDR1 is LNHDA and CDR2 SQIVND (reference sequence). CDR3 length: 13 residues. The CDR3 coding sequence is TGTGCCAGTGGAACCCGACAGTTACCTGAAGCTTTCTTT. Encoded protein: CASGTRQLPEAFF.

This sequence joins TRBV28 and TRBJ2-7; D is perhaps TRBD2 (5 bases). Deletions cut 1 base from V and 1 base from J, with 8 bases between. From germline, CDR1 is MDHEN and CDR2 SYDVKM. The CDR3 runs 14 residues. CDR3 amino acids: CASSLLSGSYEQYF. DNA of the CDR3: TGTGCCAGCAGTTTATTATCGGGGTCCTACGAGCAGTACTTC. The variable domain in full, completed from reference TRBV28 and TRBJ2-7, reads DVKVTQSSRYLVKRTGEKVFLECVQDMDHENMFWYRQDPGLGLRLIYFSYDVKMKEKGDIPEGYSVSREKKERFSLILESASTNQTSMYLCASSLLSGSYEQYFGPGTRLTVT.

The V call is TRBV24-1, the J call TRBJ1-2; a weak D match, TRBD1 (6 bases). Deletions cut 0 bases from V and 4 bases from J, with 8 bases between. The CDR3 sequence is 14 residues long. Germline CDR1 KGHDR, CDR2 SFDVKD. The CDR3 nucleotides are TGTGCCACCAGTGATTTGGGCAGGGGCTATGGCTACACCTTC. It codes for CATSDLGRGYGYTF.

The CDR3 spells CASSQDVSPNYGYTF. In nucleotides, the CDR3 is TGTGCCAGCAGCCAAGATGTTAGCCCCAACTATGGCTACACCTTC. V and J are TRBV14 and TRBJ1-2, with D hard to call. V was cut by 0 bases and J by 2 bases, with 10 bases left in between. CDR3 length equals 15 residues. Germline CDR1 SGHDN, CDR2 FVKESK.

The chain combines TRBV10-3 with TRBJ2-3; TRBD1 matches 8 bases. The CDR3 has 14 amino acids. Per germline, CDR1 ENHRY and CDR2 SYGVKD. Trimming at V came to 6 bases and at J to 5 bases, leaving 7 bases not matched to a gene. CDR3 region: CAIRTGALKDTQYF. DNA of the CDR3: TGTGCCATCAGGACAGGGGCGCTAAAAGATACGCAGTATTTT.

The chain is built from TRBV7-2 and TRBJ2-1; the match to TRBD2 covers 9 bases. V trimming: 1 base; J trimming: 10 bases; junction bases outside the gene matches: 11. The CDR3 sequence is 16 residues long. Per germline, CDR1 SGHTA and CDR2 FQGNSA. The CDR3 here is CASSLGYGGSGGEQFF. CDR3 nucleotide sequence: TGTGCCAGCAGCTTAGGGTACGGTGGTAGCGGGGGAGAGCAGTTCTTC. The variable domain in full, with the rest retrieved from reference TRBV7-2 and TRBJ2-1, is GAGVSQSPSNKVTEKGKDVELRCDPISGHTALYWYRQSLGQGLEFLIYFQGNSAPDKSGLPSDRFSAERTGGSVSTLTIQRTQQEDSAVYLCASSLGYGGSGGEQFFGPGTRLTVL.

This clone was recorded once. This chain links TRBV5-1 with TRBJ2-7; no definite D call. V gave up 3 bases and J gave up 7 bases, with 14 bases separating them. CDR3 length: 13 amino acids. The V gene's germline CDR1 is SGHRS and CDR2 YFSETQ. The CDR3 bases are TGCGCCAGCAGCTCGAACCTGGAAGGAGAGCAGTACTTC. This codes for CASSSNLEGEQYF.

This chain connects TRBV24-1 to TRBJ2-2, with D possibly matching TRBD2 (7 bases). The CDR3 has 15 residues. Trimming cost V 6 bases and J 7 bases, with 17 bases left between them. The germline V gene encodes CDR1 KGHDR and CDR2 SFDVKD. Here the CDR3 reads CATSSVAGADGELFF. CDR3 coding DNA: TGTGCCACCAGTTCTGTGGCGGGGGCGGACGGGGAGCTGTTTTTT.